Listed below are T cell receptor beta chains from one sample, sequenced in a study of Ad26.COV2.S vaccination and SARS-CoV-2 variants. Profiling relied on immunoSEQ multiplex PCR, and the TCRdb table lists in-frame clones only, not all of them. The sample comprises about 180,000 clones, around 85% of which are singletons, and around 6.3% rests with the top ten. The sample was peripheral blood, taken after recovery from COVID-19. The receptors shown here come from a human donor who had recovered from COVID-19. The CDR3 runs from the conserved cysteine through the conserved F or W. A D gene is named only where the DNA matches it firmly. Clone size appears in some rows only: once, few, many, or a class for an expanded clone.

J gene | CDR3 length | D gene | V gene | clone size | CDR3 protein | CDR3 DNA
TRBJ2-7 | 16 | TRBD1 | TRBV7-2 | once | CASSPLGQGASYEQYF | TGTGCCAGCAGCCCCCTGGGACAGGGGGCGTCCTACGAGCAGTACTTC
TRBJ2-2 | 16 | NA | TRBV4-2 | NA | CASSPRGEGAGGELFF | TGTGCCAGCAGCCCCAGGGGTGAGGGAGCGGGCGGGGAGCTGTTTTTT
TRBJ1-2 | 17 | TRBD1 | TRBV10-3 | NA | CAIRETGLKLANYGYTF | TGTGCCATCAGGGAGACAGGGTTGAAGCTTGCTAACTATGGCTACACCTTC
TRBJ1-2 | 15 | NA | TRBV4-1 | NA | CASSQEASLSYGYTF | TGCGCCAGCAGCCAAGAGGCCAGTTTAAGCTATGGCTACACCTTC
TRBJ1-1 | 14 | NA | TRBV3-1/TRBV3-2 | NA | CASSLYRRGAEAFF | TGTGCCAGCAGCCTCTACAGGAGGGGCGCTGAAGCTTTCTTT
TRBJ2-7 | 12 | NA | TRBV27 | few | CASSSPTGSHYF | TGTGCCAGCAGTTCCCCCACAGGGAGTCATTACTTC
TRBJ1-3 | 17 | NA | TRBV14 | NA | CASSRGWSGGSGNTIYF | TGTGCCAGCAGCCGAGGGTGGTCTGGGGGCTCTGGAAACACCATATATTTT
TRBJ2-4 | 15 | TRBD2 | TRBV19 | NA | CASGGLAGAKNIQYF | TGTGCCAGTGGGGGGCTAGCGGGCGCCAAAAACATTCAGTACTTC
TRBJ2-5 | 16 | TRBD2 | TRBV4-2 | NA | CASSQDPGAGGETQYF | TGTGCCAGCAGCCAAGACCCGGGAGCGGGGGGTGAGACCCAGTACTTC
TRBJ2-5 | 14 | NA | TRBV11-3 | NA | CASSQSGERETQYF | TGTGCCAGCAGCCAGAGTGGGGAGAGAGAGACCCAGTACTTC
TRBJ1-6 | 13 | TRBD1 | TRBV12-3/TRBV12-4 | NA | CASSWDRGRSLHF | TGTGCCAGCAGTTGGGACAGGGGAAGGTCCCTCCACTTT